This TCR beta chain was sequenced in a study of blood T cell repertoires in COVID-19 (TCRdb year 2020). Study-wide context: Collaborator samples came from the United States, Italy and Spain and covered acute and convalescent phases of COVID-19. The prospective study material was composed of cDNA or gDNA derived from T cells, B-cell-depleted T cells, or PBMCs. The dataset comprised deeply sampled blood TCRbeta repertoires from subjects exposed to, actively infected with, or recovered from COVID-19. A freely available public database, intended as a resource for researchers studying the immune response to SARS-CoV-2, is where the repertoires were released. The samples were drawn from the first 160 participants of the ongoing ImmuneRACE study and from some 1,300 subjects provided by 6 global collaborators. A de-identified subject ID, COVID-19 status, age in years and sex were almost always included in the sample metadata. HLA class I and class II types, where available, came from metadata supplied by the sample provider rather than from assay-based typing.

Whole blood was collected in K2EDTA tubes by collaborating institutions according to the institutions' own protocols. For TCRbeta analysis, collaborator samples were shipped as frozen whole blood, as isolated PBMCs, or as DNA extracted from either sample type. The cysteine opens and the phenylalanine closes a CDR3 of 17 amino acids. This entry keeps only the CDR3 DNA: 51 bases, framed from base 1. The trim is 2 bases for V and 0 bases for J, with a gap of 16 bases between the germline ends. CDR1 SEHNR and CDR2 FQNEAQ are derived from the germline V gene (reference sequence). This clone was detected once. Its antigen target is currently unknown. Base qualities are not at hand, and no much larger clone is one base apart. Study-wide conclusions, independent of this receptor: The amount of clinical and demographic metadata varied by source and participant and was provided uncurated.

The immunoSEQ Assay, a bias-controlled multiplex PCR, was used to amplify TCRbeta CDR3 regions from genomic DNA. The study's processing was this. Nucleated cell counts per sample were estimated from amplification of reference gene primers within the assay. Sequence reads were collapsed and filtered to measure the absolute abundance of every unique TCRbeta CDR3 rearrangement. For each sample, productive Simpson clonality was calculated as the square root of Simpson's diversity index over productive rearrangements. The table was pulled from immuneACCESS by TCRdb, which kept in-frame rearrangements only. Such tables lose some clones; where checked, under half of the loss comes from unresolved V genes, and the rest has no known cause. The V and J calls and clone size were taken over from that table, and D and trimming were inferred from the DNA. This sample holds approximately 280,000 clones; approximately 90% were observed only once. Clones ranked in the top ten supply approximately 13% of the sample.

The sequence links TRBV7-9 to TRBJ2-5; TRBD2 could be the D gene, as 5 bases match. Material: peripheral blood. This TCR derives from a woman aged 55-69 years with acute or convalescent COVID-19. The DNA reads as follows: TGTGCCAGCAGCTTAAGCCTAGCTGGCTTGTACCAAGAGACCCAGTACTTC. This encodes CASSLSLAGLYQETQYF.